The clone carrying this T cell receptor (beta chain) was seen only a few times. Its specificity is unknown. Every donor had blood drawn once into heparin, approximately 120 mL on average. The authors reverse transcribed all of the isolated RNA, so sequencing captured expressed TCRB transcripts. Assay used: immunoSEQ multiplex PCR; TCRdb lists only in-frame clones, some missing. The sample includes around 180,000 clones, around 13% seen only once; the top ten take approximately 0.62%. V dropped 4 bases and J dropped 9; count of bases not matched to a gene: 6. Germline V gene data show CDR1 as MNHEY and CDR2 as SVGAGI. CDR3 length: 13 amino acids. This entry comes from a study of beta chain features in type 1 diabetes. General observations from the study: Comparison showed that naive, central memory and Treg TCRB repertoires appeared more similar among patients than among healthy donors. Type 1 diabetes patients had fewer VDJ junction insertions and more deletions.

Sequencing was carried out using central memory CD4+ T cells from blood. This chain joins TRBV6-5 and TRBJ1-5; 7 nucleotides align to TRBD1. The TCR comes from a woman under 30 in good health. CDR3 residues: CASSSRQGPPQHF. CDR3 nucleotide sequence: TGTGCCAGCAGTTCCCGACAGGGTCCGCCCCAGCATTTT.